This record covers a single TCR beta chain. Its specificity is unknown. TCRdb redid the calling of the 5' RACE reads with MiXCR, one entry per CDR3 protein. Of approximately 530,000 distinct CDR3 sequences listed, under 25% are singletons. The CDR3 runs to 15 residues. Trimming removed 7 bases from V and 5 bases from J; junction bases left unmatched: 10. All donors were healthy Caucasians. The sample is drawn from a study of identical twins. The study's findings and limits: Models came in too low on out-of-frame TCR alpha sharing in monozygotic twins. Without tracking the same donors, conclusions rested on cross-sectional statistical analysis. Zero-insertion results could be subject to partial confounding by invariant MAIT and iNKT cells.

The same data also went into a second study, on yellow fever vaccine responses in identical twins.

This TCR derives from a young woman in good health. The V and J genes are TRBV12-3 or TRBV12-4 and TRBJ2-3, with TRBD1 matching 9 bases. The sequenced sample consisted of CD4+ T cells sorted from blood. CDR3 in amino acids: CASMTRDRVIDTQYF. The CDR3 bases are TGTGCCAGCATGACCCGGGACAGGGTGATAGATACGCAGTATTTT.